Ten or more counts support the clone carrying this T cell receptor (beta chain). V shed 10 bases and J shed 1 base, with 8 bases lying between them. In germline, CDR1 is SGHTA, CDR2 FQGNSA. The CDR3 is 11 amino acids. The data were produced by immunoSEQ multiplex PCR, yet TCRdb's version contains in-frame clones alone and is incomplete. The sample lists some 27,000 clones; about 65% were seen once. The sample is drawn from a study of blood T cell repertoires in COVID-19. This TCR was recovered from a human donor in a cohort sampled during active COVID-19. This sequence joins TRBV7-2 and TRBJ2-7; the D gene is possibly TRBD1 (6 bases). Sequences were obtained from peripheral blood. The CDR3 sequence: CATGQSYEQYF. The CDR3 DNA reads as TGTGCCACCGGACAGTCCTACGAGCAGTACTTC.